This entry lists 9 T cell receptor beta chains sequenced from one sample in a study of CD8 T cells in Susac syndrome. RNA, at 0.5 to 1 ug, was reverse transcribed with random hexamers. Each CDR3 protein gets one entry after TCRdb re-called the immunoSEQ multiplex PCR reads with MiXCR. The sample carries about 290,000 distinct CDR3 sequences, about nine tenths recorded once. The sequenced material came from CD8+ T cells from PBMCs. The receptors shown here come from a human donor with multiple sclerosis.

Turning to this clonotype: A junction boundary mismatches the germline segment, possibly from a read error. The V and J genes are TRBV7-7 and TRBJ2-1; TRBD1 agrees at 12 bases. The CDR3 totals 21 residues. Germline V gene lookup returns CDR1 SSHAT and CDR2 FNYEAQ (reference sequence). CDR3 DNA sequence: TGTGCTAGCAGCTTAGAGGGACCGGGACAGGGGGCGTTAGGCTCCTACAATGAGCAGTTCTTC. It encodes CASSLEGPGQGALGSYNEQFF.

This chain uses TRBV19 with TRBJ1-5; the match to TRBD1 covers 7 bases. The CDR3 runs 15 residues. The V segment lost 8 bases and the J segment 0 bases; nucleotides outside the gene matches: 7. Germline V lookup: CDR1 LNHDA, CDR2 SQIVND (reference sequence). As DNA, the CDR3 is TGTGCCAGTTCGGGACAGCATTATAGCAATCAGCCCCAGCATTTT. This translates into CASSGQHYSNQPQHF.

In its sample, this clonotype was seen once. The chain carries TRBV7-9 and TRBJ2-5; D might be TRBD2 (6 bases). Between the trimmed V and J ends, which lost 4 bases and 5 bases, there was a span of 14 bases. CDR3 length: 14 amino acids. Germline-derived CDR1 and CDR2 are SEHNR and FQNEAQ (reference sequence). As DNA, the CDR3 is TGTGCCAGCAGCTCCACCGGGGGACTCGAGACCCAGTACTTC. This gives the protein CASSSTGGLETQYF.

The V call is TRBV7-2, the J call TRBJ1-3; 8 bases align to TRBD1. From germline, CDR1 is SGHTA and CDR2 FQGNSA. V was pared by 7 bases and J by 1 base, with 6 bases of the junction left unmatched. The CDR3 is 15 amino acids. CDR3 amino acids: CASTYRGNSGNTIYF. The CDR3 DNA sequence: TGTGCCAGCACATACAGGGGGAATTCTGGAAACACCATATATTTT.

This chain's CDR3 is CASRRIRNEKLFF. The CDR3 DNA follows: TGTGCCAGCAGACGTATCAGGAATGAAAAACTGTTTTTT. This sequence joins TRBV7-9 and TRBJ1-4; D not resolved. The germline CDR1 and CDR2 sequences are SEHNR and FQNEAQ (reference sequence). The CDR3 runs to 13 residues. V was shortened by 6 bases and J by 5 bases, with 10 bases between the two germline ends.

This chain joins TRBV29-1 and TRBJ2-5, with D uncertain. Germline V CDR1 and CDR2: SQVTM, ANQGSEA. The V end lost 1 base, the J end lost 0 bases, and 3 bases lay between the germline ends. This CDR3 has 12 amino acids. The CDR3 region is CSVEGDQETQYF. CDR3 in DNA: TGCAGCGTTGAAGGAGACCAAGAGACCCAGTACTTC. Supplemented by reference TRBV29-1 and TRBJ2-5, the full variable domain reads SAVISQKPSRDICQRGTSLTIQCQVDSQVTMMFWYRQQPGQSLTLIATANQGSEATYESGFVIDKFPISRPNLTFSTLTVSNMSPEDSSIYLCSVEGDQETQYFGPGTRLLVL.

This chain links TRBV12-3 or TRBV12-4 with TRBJ2-4; TRBD2 matches 7 bases. The ends lost 6 bases at V and 0 bases at J; junction bases unmatched: 8. The length of the CDR3 is 16 residues. The CDR3 loop is CASSSAGPLAKNIQYF. Here the CDR3 DNA reads TGTGCCAGCAGCTCAGCGGGGCCTCTAGCCAAAAACATTCAGTACTTC.

V usage is TRBV3-1 and J usage is TRBJ2-7, with 9 bases identical to TRBD1. The length of the CDR3 is 14 residues. The V gene end was trimmed by 0 bases and the J gene end by 3 bases; junction bases not matched to a gene: 0. Germline V CDR1 and CDR2: LGHDT, YNNKEL (reference sequence). The CDR3 nucleotides read TGTGCCAGCAGCCAAGAGGGACAGGGCTACGAGCAGTACTTC. It translates to CASSQEGQGYEQYF.

This chain connects TRBV20-1 to TRBJ2-2; D is tentatively TRBD1 or TRBD2 (6 bases each). Germline V lookup: CDR1 DFQATT, CDR2 SNEGSKA (reference sequence). The CDR3 sequence is 16 residues long. The V end lost 1 base, the J end lost 0 bases, and 12 bases lay between the germline ends. CDR3 region: CSARVGAGPNTGELFF. In nucleotides, the CDR3 is TGCAGTGCTAGAGTGGGGGCGGGACCGAACACCGGGGAGCTGTTTTTT.